This TCR beta chain was identified during a study of T cells in Graves' hyperthyroidism and ophthalmopathy. Study-level results: Most thyroid clonotypes with frequency above 0.001 were detected in blood.

Researchers took RNA transcripts and amplified the TCR beta CDR3 regions from them. HTBI primers were used for first-round RT-PCR of the TCR CDR3. A single record per CDR3 protein comes from TCRdb applying MiXCR to the multiplex PCR reads. The sample gives 200,000 to 300,000 distinct CDR3 sequences, almost 25% of which show up once; about a third is in the top ten. The germline gives CDR1 SNHLY, CDR2 FYNNEI. The length of the CDR3 is 20 residues. V shed 2 bases and J 7 bases; nucleotides not matched to a gene: 25. This clonotype came up many times. The antigen remains undetermined. The rearrangement joins TRBV2 to TRBJ1-2; 7 nucleotides line up with TRBD1. Sequencing input: blood. The TCR was taken from a woman between 40 and 50 years old with Graves' ophthalmopathy. CDR3 in DNA: TGTGCCAGCAGTGAACTTAGAGGACAAACAGGGGCCGCGGTGCGAGGTGGCTACACCTTC. Protein: CASSELRGQTGAAVRGGYTF. Full variable domain (missing parts from reference TRBV2 and TRBJ1-2): EPEVTQTPSHQVTQMGQEVILRCVPISNHLYFYWYRQILGQKVEFLVSFYNNEISEKSEIFDDQFSVERPDGSNFTLKIRSTKLEDSAMYFCASSELRGQTGAAVRGGYTFGSGTRLTVV.